The rows below give T cell receptor beta chains drawn from one sample of a study of T cell repertoires and HLA-DP antigens. TCRdb's copy holds only in-frame clones and misses some; the assay was immunoSEQ multiplex PCR. The repertoire has approximately 100,000 clones, around nine tenths of them found once; the top ten carry about 1.7%. Their antigen targets remain unknown. Sequenced sample: CD4+ T cells from PBMCs. These receptors originate from a man in his fifties or sixties in good health and CMV-seronegative. The CDR3 runs from the conserved cysteine through the conserved F or W. D genes are given only for firm matches. Expanded clones get a size class; other rows say once, few or many, or leave the size out.

d_gene: NA
j_gene: TRBJ1-1
v_gene: TRBV7-9
abundance: NA
CDR3nt: TGTGCCAGCAGCTCGGACGGCCCGAACACTGAAGCTTTCTTT
CDR3aa: CASSSDGPNTEAFF

d_gene: NA
j_gene: TRBJ2-5
v_gene: TRBV18
abundance: NA
CDR3nt: TGTGCCAGCTCACCACCGGGGCTAGCCCAAGAGACCCAGTACTTC
CDR3aa: CASSPPGLAQETQYF

d_gene: NA
j_gene: TRBJ1-6
v_gene: TRBV7-6
abundance: NA
CDR3nt: TGTGCCAGCAGCTCCGGGCCCCGCTCCTATAATTCACCCCTCCACTTT
CDR3aa: CASSSGPRSYNSPLHF

d_gene: NA
j_gene: TRBJ1-2
v_gene: TRBV11-2
abundance: NA
CDR3nt: TGTGCCAGCAGCCCCGGGTGGAACTATGGCTACACCTTC
CDR3aa: CASSPGWNYGYTF

d_gene: NA
j_gene: TRBJ2-1
v_gene: TRBV5-8
abundance: NA
CDR3nt: TGTGCCAGCAGCTTTTTGATCGGAAACAATGAGCAGTTCTTC
CDR3aa: CASSFLIGNNEQFF

d_gene: NA
j_gene: TRBJ2-7
v_gene: TRBV25-1
abundance: NA
CDR3nt: TGTGCCAGCAGTGAATCTGGTAGGTTTGACTACGAGCAGTACTTC
CDR3aa: CASSESGRFDYEQYF

d_gene: TRBD1
j_gene: TRBJ1-1
v_gene: TRBV5-1
abundance: NA
CDR3nt: TGCGCCAGCAGCTCTCCGGACAGGGGGAAAACTGAAGCTTTCTTT
CDR3aa: CASSSPDRGKTEAFF

d_gene: NA
j_gene: TRBJ1-1
v_gene: TRBV29-1
abundance: few
CDR3nt: TGCAGCGTTGATGCGGGCGCTGAAGCTTTCTTT
CDR3aa: CSVDAGAEAFF

d_gene: TRBD2
j_gene: TRBJ2-3
v_gene: TRBV6-5
abundance: NA
CDR3nt: TGTGCCAGCAGTTACTCGGCTAGCGGGGGGGGGTCAGCGCAGTATTTT
CDR3aa: CASSYSASGGGSAQYF

d_gene: NA
j_gene: TRBJ2-2
v_gene: TRBV5-1
abundance: NA
CDR3nt: TGCGCCAGCGGGGACGGACGAAACACCGGGGAGCTGTTTTTT
CDR3aa: CASGDGRNTGELFF

d_gene: NA
j_gene: TRBJ2-7
v_gene: TRBV10-1
abundance: NA
CDR3nt: TGCGCCAGCAGTGAGCGGGGCGAGCAGTACTTC
CDR3aa: CASSERGEQYF

d_gene: NA
j_gene: TRBJ2-7
v_gene: TRBV30
abundance: NA
CDR3nt: TGTGCCTGGAGTAACCGAGGCGAGCAGTACTTC
CDR3aa: CAWSNRGEQYF

d_gene: NA
j_gene: TRBJ1-2
v_gene: TRBV7-9
abundance: NA
CDR3nt: TGTGCCAGCAGCTTGGGGCAGGGGTCAGAAGGCTACACCTTC
CDR3aa: CASSLGQGSEGYTF

d_gene: NA
j_gene: TRBJ1-4
v_gene: TRBV7-2
abundance: NA
CDR3nt: TGTGCCAGCAGCTTAGACCAAGGGAGTAGCAAGGTTTTT
CDR3aa: CASSLDQGSSKVF

d_gene: NA
j_gene: TRBJ1-5
v_gene: TRBV6-5
abundance: NA
CDR3nt: TGTGCCAGCAGTTACTCTCTTCAGCCCCAGCATTTT
CDR3aa: CASSYSLQPQHF